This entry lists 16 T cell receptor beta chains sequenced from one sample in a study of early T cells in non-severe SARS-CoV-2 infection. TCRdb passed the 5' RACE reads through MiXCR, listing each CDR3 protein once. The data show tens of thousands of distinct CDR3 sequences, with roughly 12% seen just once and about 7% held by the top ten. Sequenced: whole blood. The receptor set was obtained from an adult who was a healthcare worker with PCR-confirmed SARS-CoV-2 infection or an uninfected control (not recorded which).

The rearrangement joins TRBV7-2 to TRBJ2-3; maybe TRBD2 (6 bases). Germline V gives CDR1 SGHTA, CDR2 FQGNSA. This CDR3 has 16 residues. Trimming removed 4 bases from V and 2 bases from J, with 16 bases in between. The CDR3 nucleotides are TGTGCCAGCAGCTGGGGGAGCGGGTGGGCCACAGATACGCAGTATTTT. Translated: CASSWGSGWATDTQYF. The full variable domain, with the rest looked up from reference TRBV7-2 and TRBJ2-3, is GAGVSQSPSNKVTEKGKDVELRCDPISGHTALYWYRQSLGQGLEFLIYFQGNSAPDKSGLPSDRFSAERTGGSVSTLTIQRTQQEDSAVYLCASSWGSGWATDTQYFGPGTRLTVL.

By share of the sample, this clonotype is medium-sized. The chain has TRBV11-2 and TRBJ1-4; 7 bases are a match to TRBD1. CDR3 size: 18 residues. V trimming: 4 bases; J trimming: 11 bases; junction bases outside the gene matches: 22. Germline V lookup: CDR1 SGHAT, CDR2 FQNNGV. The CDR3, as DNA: TGTGCCAGCAGCTCTTACCCACTTAGAGGGGGCGCGATGGGGAAACTGTTTTTT. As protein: CASSSYPLRGGAMGKLFF.

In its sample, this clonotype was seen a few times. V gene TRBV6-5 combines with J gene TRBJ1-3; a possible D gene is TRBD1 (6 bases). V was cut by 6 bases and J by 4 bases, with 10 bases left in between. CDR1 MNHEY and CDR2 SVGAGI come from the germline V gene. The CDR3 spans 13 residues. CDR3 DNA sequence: TGTGCCAGCAGCCCGAGGGGGGGAAACACCATATATTTT. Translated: CASSPRGGNTIYF.

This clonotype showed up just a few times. CDR3 sequence: CASSLFSLADYEQYF. CDR3 DNA: TGTGCCAGCAGTTTATTCTCACTAGCTGACTACGAGCAGTACTTC. The chain links TRBV28 to TRBJ2-7; D is perhaps TRBD2 (6 bases). Germline V gene lookup returns CDR1 MDHEN and CDR2 SYDVKM. The V end lost 1 base, the J end lost 3 bases, and 13 bases lay between the germline ends. The CDR3 totals 15 residues.

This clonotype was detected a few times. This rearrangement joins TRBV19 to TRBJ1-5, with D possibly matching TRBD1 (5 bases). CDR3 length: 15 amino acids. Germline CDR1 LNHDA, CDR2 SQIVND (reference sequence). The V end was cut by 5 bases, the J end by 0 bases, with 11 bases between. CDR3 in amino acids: CASSLEDSSNQPQHF. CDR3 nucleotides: TGTGCCAGTAGTCTTGAAGACAGTAGCAATCAGCCCCAGCATTTT.

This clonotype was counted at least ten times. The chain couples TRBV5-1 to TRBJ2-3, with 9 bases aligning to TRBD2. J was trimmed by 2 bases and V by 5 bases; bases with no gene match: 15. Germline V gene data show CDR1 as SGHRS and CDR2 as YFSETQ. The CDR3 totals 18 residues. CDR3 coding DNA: TGCGCCAGCAGTCCTTTGGGGCCTAGCGGGAACCCCACAGATACGCAGTATTTT. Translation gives CASSPLGPSGNPTDTQYF.

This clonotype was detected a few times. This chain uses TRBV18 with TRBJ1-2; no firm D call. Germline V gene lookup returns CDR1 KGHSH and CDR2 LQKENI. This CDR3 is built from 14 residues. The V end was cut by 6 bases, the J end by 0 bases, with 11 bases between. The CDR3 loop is CASSPRETNYGYTF. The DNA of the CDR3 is TGTGCCAGCTCCCCCCGGGAGACTAACTATGGCTACACCTTC.

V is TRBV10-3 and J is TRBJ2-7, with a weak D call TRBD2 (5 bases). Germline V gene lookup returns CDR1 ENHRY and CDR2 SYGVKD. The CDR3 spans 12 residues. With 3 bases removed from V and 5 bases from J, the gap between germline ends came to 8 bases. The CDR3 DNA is TGTGCCATCAGTGAAACCGGGGACGAGCAGTACTTC. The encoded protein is CAISETGDEQYF.

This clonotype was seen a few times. The CDR3 bases are TGTGCCAGCTCACCAGTCTGGGATTCACCCCTCCACTTT. Its translation: CASSPVWDSPLHF. This chain uses TRBV18 with TRBJ1-6; D remains unclear. This CDR3 has 13 residues. Trimming stripped 2 bases from V and 8 bases from J, with 7 bases between. From germline, CDR1 is KGHSH and CDR2 LQKENI.

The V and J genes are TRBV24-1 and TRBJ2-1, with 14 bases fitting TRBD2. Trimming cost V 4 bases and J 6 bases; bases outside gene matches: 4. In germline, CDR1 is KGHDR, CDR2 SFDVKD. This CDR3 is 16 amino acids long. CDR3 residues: CATSDPGLAGGNEQFF. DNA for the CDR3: TGTGCCACCAGTGACCCCGGACTAGCGGGAGGCAATGAGCAGTTCTTC.

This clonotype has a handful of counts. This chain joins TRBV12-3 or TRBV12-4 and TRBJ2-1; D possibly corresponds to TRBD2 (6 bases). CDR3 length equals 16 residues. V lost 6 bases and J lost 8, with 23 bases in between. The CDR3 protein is CASSPMGGVGTHEQFF. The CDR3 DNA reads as TGTGCCAGCAGCCCTATGGGGGGAGTTGGGACCCATGAGCAGTTCTTC.

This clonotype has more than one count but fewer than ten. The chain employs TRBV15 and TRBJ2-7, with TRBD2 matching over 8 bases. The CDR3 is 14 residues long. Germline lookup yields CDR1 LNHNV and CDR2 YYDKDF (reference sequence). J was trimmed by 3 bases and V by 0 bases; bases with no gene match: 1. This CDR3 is CATSRDRGGYEQYF. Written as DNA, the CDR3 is TGTGCCACCAGCAGAGATCGGGGGGGCTACGAGCAGTACTTC. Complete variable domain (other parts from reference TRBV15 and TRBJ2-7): DAMVIQNPRYQVTQFGKPVTLSCSQTLNHNVMYWYQQKSSQAPKLLFHYYDKDFNNEADTPDNFQSRRPNTSFCFLDIRSPGLGDTAMYLCATSRDRGGYEQYFGPGTRLTVT.

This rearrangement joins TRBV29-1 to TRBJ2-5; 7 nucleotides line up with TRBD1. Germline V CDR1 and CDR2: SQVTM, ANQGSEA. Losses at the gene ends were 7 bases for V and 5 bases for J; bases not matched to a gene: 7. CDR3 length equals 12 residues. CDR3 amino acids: CSAGQASETQYF. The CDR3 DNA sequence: TGCAGCGCCGGACAGGCCTCGGAGACCCAGTACTTC.

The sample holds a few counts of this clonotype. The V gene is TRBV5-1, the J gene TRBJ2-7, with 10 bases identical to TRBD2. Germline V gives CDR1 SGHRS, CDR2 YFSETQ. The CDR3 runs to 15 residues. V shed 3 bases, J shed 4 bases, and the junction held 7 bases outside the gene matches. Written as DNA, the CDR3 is TGCGCCAGCAGCTCTTCTAGCGGGAGAGGGTACGAGCAGTACTTC. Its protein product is CASSSSSGRGYEQYF.

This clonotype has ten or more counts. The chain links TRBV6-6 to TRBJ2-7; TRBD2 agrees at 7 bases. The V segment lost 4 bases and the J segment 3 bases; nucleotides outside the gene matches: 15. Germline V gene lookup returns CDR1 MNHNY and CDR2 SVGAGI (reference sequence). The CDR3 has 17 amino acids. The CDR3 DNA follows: TGTGCCAGCAGTTTCAGATCCTCCGGGACTACCAACTACGAGCAGTACTTC. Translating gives CASSFRSSGTTNYEQYF.

This chain's CDR3 is CSARRGLFSYEQYF. CDR3 coding DNA: TGCAGTGCTAGACGTGGACTATTCTCCTACGAGCAGTACTTC. The V call is TRBV20-1, the J call TRBJ2-7; D possibly corresponds to TRBD2 (6 bases). The CDR3 has 14 residues. Trimming shortened V by 2 bases and J by 0 bases, and 11 bases separated the two germline ends. From germline, CDR1 is DFQATT and CDR2 SNEGSKA (reference sequence).